What follows describes a single T cell receptor beta chain. The data are from a study of blood T cell repertoires in COVID-19. At the level of the study: Both acute and convalescent COVID-19 samples were obtained from the United States, Italy and Spain.

Authors' processing steps: Reference gene primer amplification gave estimated nucleated cell counts. Sequenced by immunoSEQ multiplex PCR; TCRdb stores in-frame clones only, minus some. V and J calls and clone size follow that table, whereas D and trimming were derived from the DNA. This table holds approximately 350,000 clones, roughly 90% found once. The germline V gene encodes CDR1 SGHKS and CDR2 YYEKEE (reference sequence). V lost 2 bases to trimming and J lost 3 bases, with 12 bases between them. The CDR3 loop spans 14 amino acids. Sequences were obtained from peripheral blood. The gene calls are TRBV5-5 and TRBJ2-7, with TRBD1 as a possible D gene (5 bases). The receptor was derived from a man between 40 and 49 years old with acute or convalescent COVID-19. The CDR3 DNA follows: TGTGCCAGCAGCTTCCCAGGGCCGCTCTACGAGCAGTACTTC. The encoded protein is CASSFPGPLYEQYF. Supplemented by reference TRBV5-5 and TRBJ2-7, the full variable domain reads DAGVTQSPTHLIKTRGQQVTLRCSPISGHKSVSWYQQVLGQGPQFIFQYYEKEERGRGNFPDRFSARQFPNYSSELNVNALLLGDSALYLCASSFPGPLYEQYFGPGTRLTVT.